This TCR beta chain was sequenced for a study of blood T cell repertoires in COVID-19. Study summary: COVID-19 samples, acute and convalescent, were from the United States, Italy and Spain. T cells, B-cell-depleted T cells, or PBMCs provided the cDNA or gDNA that served as material.

In the authors' methods: Reference gene primer amplification gave estimated nucleated cell counts. The repertoire was sequenced with immunoSEQ multiplex PCR; TCRdb's copy has only in-frame clones and lacks some. V and J calls and clone size come straight from that table; D and trimming were deduced from the DNA. There are a few hundred thousand clones in the sample; 86% occur only once, and around 2% lies in the top ten. Sequenced material: peripheral blood. The sequence was obtained from a man aged 25 to 40 who had recovered from COVID-19.

CDR3 bases: TGTGCCTGGAGACAGGGGGCTGATCAGCCCCAGCATTTT. Translated, it gives CAWRQGADQPQHF. This chain connects TRBV30 to TRBJ1-5; TRBD1 matches 9 bases. The CDR3 has 13 residues. Germline V CDR1 and CDR2: GTSNPN, SVGIG (reference sequence). Germline trimming cut 3 bases from V and 5 bases from J; bases unmatched to any gene: 2. The full variable domain, its missing parts supplied by reference TRBV30 and TRBJ1-5, is SQTIHQWPATLVQPVGSPLSLECTVEGTSNPNLYWYRQAAGRGLQLLFYSVGIGQISSEVPQNLSASRPQDRQFILSSKKLLLSDSGFYLCAWRQGADQPQHFGDGTRLSIL.